This passage covers 25 T cell receptor beta chains from one sample sequenced in a study of Ad26.COV2.S vaccination and SARS-CoV-2 variants. Sample treatment: approximately 18 received Ad26.COV2.S at low or high dose, single or two shots; roughly 5 received placebo; per-sample allocation not given. Day 63 following the first vaccine or placebo injection was when the samples were taken. TCRdb keeps only in-frame clones here, not all; method: immunoSEQ multiplex PCR. Found here are approximately 460,000 clones, approximately 90% of them singletons; the top ten hold 1.7%. Material: peripheral blood, obtained in a trial of Ad26.COV2.S vaccine versus placebo. These receptors were obtained from a person aged 18 to 59 who received the Ad26.COV2.S COVID-19 vaccine or a placebo.

This sequence joins TRBV6-5 and TRBJ2-5; D might be TRBD1 (6 bases). The CDR3 consists of 13 residues. V was clipped by 6 bases and J by 5 bases, with 13 bases between them. Germline V gene lookup returns CDR1 MNHEY and CDR2 SVGAGI. The CDR3 here is CASRDRQGETQYF. The DNA for the CDR3 is TGTGCCAGCAGAGACAGGCAGGGGGAGACCCAGTACTTC.

This sequence joins TRBV28 and TRBJ2-2; no definite D call. Germline V lookup: CDR1 MDHEN, CDR2 SYDVKM. The CDR3 is 15 amino acids. Trimming stripped 3 bases from V and 0 bases from J, with 8 bases between. CDR3 loop: CASSLGGSNTGELFF. CDR3 sequence (DNA): TGTGCCAGCAGTTTGGGCGGATCGAACACCGGGGAGCTGTTTTTT.

The chain carries TRBV5-1 and TRBJ1-1; 8 bases line up with TRBD1. Germline V gene sequence: CDR1 SGHRS, CDR2 YFSETQ. This CDR3 has 16 amino acids. Trimming removed 2 bases from V and 10 bases from J; junction bases left unmatched: 16. This CDR3 reads CASSFLVNNRDRRAFF. The CDR3 nucleotides are TGCGCCAGCAGCTTTTTGGTGAACAACCGGGACAGGCGAGCTTTCTTT.

This chain links TRBV11-2 with TRBJ2-1; D is possibly TRBD1 (6 bases). V lost 5 bases, J lost 0 bases, and 14 bases lay in between. In germline, CDR1 is SGHAT, CDR2 FQNNGV. This CDR3 region has 16 residues. For the CDR3, the DNA is TGTGCCAGCAGCCCCGGACAGCTATACTCCTACAATGAGCAGTTCTTC. Encoded protein: CASSPGQLYSYNEQFF. Variable domain in full (rest from reference TRBV11-2 and TRBJ2-1): EAGVAQSPRYKIIEKRQSVAFWCNPISGHATLYWYQQILGQGPKLLIQFQNNGVVDDSQLPKDRFSAERLKGVDSTLKIQPAKLEDSAVYLCASSPGQLYSYNEQFFGPGTRLTVL.

The V and J genes are TRBV24-1 and TRBJ2-3, with 8 bases identical to TRBD1. The CDR3 extends over 18 amino acids. V was clipped by 4 bases and J by 5 bases; unmatched bases: 16. The germline V gene has CDR1 KGHDR and CDR2 SFDVKD. The CDR3 DNA reads as TGTGCCACCAGTGACTCCTCGAGTGCCAGGGGGCGCATAGATACGCAGTATTTT. Translated: CATSDSSSARGRIDTQYF.

The CDR3 is CASSQVGGGLFPYEQYF. CDR3 coding DNA: TGTGCCAGCAGCCAAGTTGGAGGGGGCCTTTTCCCCTACGAGCAGTACTTC. The V call is TRBV14, the J call TRBJ2-7; the D gene is possibly TRBD1 (7 bases). CDR1 is SGHDN and CDR2 is FVKESK in the germline V gene. The CDR3 runs 17 residues. The V end was cut by 1 base, the J end by 2 bases, with 18 bases between.

V gene TRBV12-3 or TRBV12-4 combines with J gene TRBJ1-1; D is ambiguous. Between the trimmed V and J ends, which lost 5 bases and 2 bases, there was a span of 3 bases. This CDR3 region has 11 residues. The CDR3 loop is CASSVNTEAFF. CDR3 coding DNA: TGTGCCAGCAGTGTAAACACTGAAGCTTTCTTT.

This clone is classed as medium-sized. The chain links TRBV19 to TRBJ2-5; D possibly corresponds to TRBD1 (5 bases). Per the germline V gene, CDR1 is LNHDA and CDR2 is SQIVND (reference sequence). The CDR3 extends over 15 amino acids. Trimming removed 5 bases from V and 1 base from J, with 14 bases in between. The CDR3 here is CASSPQQTVQETQYF. DNA of the CDR3: TGTGCCAGTAGTCCCCAGCAGACAGTCCAAGAGACCCAGTACTTC.

The gene calls are TRBV18 and TRBJ1-2, with 7 bases matching TRBD1. The CDR3 has 14 residues. CDR1 KGHSH and CDR2 LQKENI come from the germline V gene. The junction had 7 bases not matched to a gene; V was cut back by 5 bases and J by 4 bases. The CDR3 DNA sequence: TGTGCCAGCTCATCCCGGACAGGCCCCTATGGCTACACCTTC. This codes for CASSSRTGPYGYTF.

The gene calls are TRBV7-2 and TRBJ2-7; 8 nucleotides align to TRBD1. This CDR3 spans 15 amino acids. V was clipped by 5 bases and J by 2 bases; unmatched bases: 8. Germline V CDR1 and CDR2: SGHTA, FQGNSA. CDR3 region: CASSPGTGEAYEQYF. The CDR3 DNA reads as TGTGCCAGCAGCCCCGGGACAGGTGAAGCCTACGAGCAGTACTTC.

The chain uses TRBV27 and TRBJ1-1, with 7 bases fitting TRBD1. In germline, CDR1 is MNHEY, CDR2 SMNVEV (reference sequence). The CDR3 runs to 15 residues. V lost 5 bases, J lost 6 bases, and 12 bases stayed unmatched. The CDR3 sequence is CASSVTAGTVSEAFF. As DNA, the CDR3 is TGTGCCAGCAGTGTCACCGCCGGGACAGTATCTGAAGCTTTCTTT.

The CDR3, as DNA: TGTGCCAGCAGCTTCCAGGGAGGCACCGGGGAGCTGTTTTTT. This gives the protein CASSFQGGTGELFF. This chain joins TRBV5-5 and TRBJ2-2; weak D call: TRBD2 (6 bases). Germline CDR1 reads SGHKS; CDR2 reads YYEKEE (reference sequence). V lost 2 bases, J lost 4 bases, and 9 bases lay in between. CDR3 length equals 14 residues.

This chain connects TRBV30 to TRBJ1-2, with 9 bases fitting TRBD1. CDR3 length equals 14 residues. V gave up 4 bases and J gave up 4 bases; unmatched junction bases: 7. Germline lookup yields CDR1 GTSNPN and CDR2 SVGIG (reference sequence). The DNA for the CDR3 is TGTGCCTGGATACAGGGGGCTTTCGGCTATGGCTACACCTTC. The encoded protein is CAWIQGAFGYGYTF.

This chain uses TRBV11-2 with TRBJ1-2, with 8 bases identical to TRBD1. Germline V lookup: CDR1 SGHAT, CDR2 FQNNGV. CDR3 length: 12 residues. V was clipped by 8 bases and J by 7 bases; unmatched bases: 6. CDR3 loop: CASGGRGPGYTF. CDR3 nucleotide sequence: TGTGCCAGCGGGGGCAGGGGGCCTGGCTACACCTTC.

The chain combines TRBV4-2 with TRBJ2-5; the match to TRBD2 covers 11 bases. Trimming at V came to 1 base and at J to 1 base, leaving 2 bases not matched to a gene. CDR3 size: 16 residues. The V gene's germline CDR1 is LGHNA and CDR2 YNFKEQ. CDR3 sequence: CASSQVGTSGQETQYF. CDR3 bases: TGTGCCAGCAGCCAAGTTGGGACTAGCGGCCAAGAGACCCAGTACTTC.

The chain couples TRBV10-3 to TRBJ2-5; 7 positions match TRBD2. The CDR3 covers 17 residues. Per germline, CDR1 ENHRY and CDR2 SYGVKD. V was clipped by 0 bases and J by 2 bases; unmatched bases: 9. The CDR3 region is CAISESGLVRGQETQYF. The DNA for the CDR3 is TGTGCCATCAGTGAGTCCGGACTAGTCCGGGGGCAAGAGACCCAGTACTTC.

The V call is TRBV6-6, the J call TRBJ2-3; tentatively, D is TRBD2 (7 bases). CDR3 length: 16 residues. CDR1 and CDR2 from the germline V gene are MNHNY and SVGAGI (reference sequence). Deletions cut 5 bases from V and 6 bases from J, with 21 bases between. The CDR3 nucleotides read TGTGCCAGCAGTCCCCACGGCGGGGGCCGCGTTGATACGCAGTATTTT. This codes for CASSPHGGGRVDTQYF.

This chain connects TRBV11-2 to TRBJ2-1; D is undetermined. This CDR3 has 11 residues. V lost 3 bases, J lost 8 bases, and 5 bases lay in between. From germline, CDR1 is SGHAT and CDR2 FQNNGV. DNA for the CDR3: TGTGCCAGCAGCTTCGGCGATGAGCAGTTCTTC. Translated, it gives CASSFGDEQFF. The full variable domain, completed using reference TRBV11-2 and TRBJ2-1, is EAGVAQSPRYKIIEKRQSVAFWCNPISGHATLYWYQQILGQGPKLLIQFQNNGVVDDSQLPKDRFSAERLKGVDSTLKIQPAKLEDSAVYLCASSFGDEQFFGPGTRLTVL.

This clone was observed once. The CDR3 nucleotides are TGTGCCAGCAGTTCAAGCAGGGCCACAGATACGCAGTATTTT. It yields the protein CASSSSRATDTQYF. The chain carries TRBV6-5 and TRBJ2-3; TRBD1 might be the D (5 bases). Germline CDR1 and CDR2: MNHEY and SVGAGI. The CDR3 consists of 14 residues. Trimming stripped 4 bases from V and 2 bases from J, with 10 bases between.

The J gene is TRBJ2-1, the V gene TRBV25-1; TRBD1 aligns across 8 bases. This CDR3 spans 13 amino acids. The germline CDR1 and CDR2 sequences are MGHDK and SYGVNS. V shed 5 bases and J 12 bases; nucleotides not matched to a gene: 9. This chain's CDR3 is CASSLFGTGGQFF. CDR3 in DNA: TGTGCCAGCAGTCTCTTTGGTACAGGGGGGCAGTTCTTC.

This sequence joins TRBV11-2 and TRBJ2-7; D is possibly TRBD1 or TRBD2 (5 bases each). Germline assignment: CDR1 SGHAT and CDR2 FQNNGV. This CDR3 is 16 amino acids long. Trimming removed 5 bases from V and 4 bases from J, with 21 bases in between. CDR3 bases: TGTGCCAGCAGCACTTACGCCGGGACGTACGGATACGAGCAGTACTTC. Residues: CASSTYAGTYGYEQYF.

CDR3: CSVELLGGEQYF. Written as DNA, the CDR3 is TGCAGCGTTGAGCTGTTGGGGGGCGAGCAGTACTTC. This chain links TRBV29-1 with TRBJ2-7; perhaps TRBD2 as D (6 bases). Trimming cost V 3 bases and J 6 bases, with 12 bases left between them. CDR3 length: 12 residues. The germline V gene encodes CDR1 SQVTM and CDR2 ANQGSEA.

The rearrangement links TRBV6-6 to TRBJ1-1; D is perhaps TRBD1 (5 bases). The CDR3 spans 13 residues. Looked up from germline, CDR1 is MNHNY and CDR2 is SVGAGI (reference sequence). V was cut by 5 bases and J by 1 base, with 8 bases left in between. The CDR3 DNA sequence: TGTGCCAGCAGTGAGACAGAGAACACTGAAGCTTTCTTT. It codes for CASSETENTEAFF.

The chain recombines TRBV7-3 with TRBJ2-3, with TRBD2 matching 7 bases. Germline loops: CDR1 SGHTA, CDR2 FQGTGA. V lost 5 bases to trimming and J lost 1 base; unmatched junction nucleotides: 6. The CDR3 runs to 15 residues. The CDR3 sequence is CASSRTSARTDTQYF. Written as DNA, the CDR3 is TGTGCCAGCAGCCGCACTAGCGCCCGCACAGATACGCAGTATTTT.

The chain couples TRBV29-1 to TRBJ2-3; D not resolved. The V gene's germline CDR1 is SQVTM and CDR2 ANQGSEA. The CDR3 consists of 12 residues. CDR3 loop: CSLVVDTDTQYF. The CDR3 nucleotides read TGCAGTCTAGTAGTGGACACAGATACGCAGTATTTT.